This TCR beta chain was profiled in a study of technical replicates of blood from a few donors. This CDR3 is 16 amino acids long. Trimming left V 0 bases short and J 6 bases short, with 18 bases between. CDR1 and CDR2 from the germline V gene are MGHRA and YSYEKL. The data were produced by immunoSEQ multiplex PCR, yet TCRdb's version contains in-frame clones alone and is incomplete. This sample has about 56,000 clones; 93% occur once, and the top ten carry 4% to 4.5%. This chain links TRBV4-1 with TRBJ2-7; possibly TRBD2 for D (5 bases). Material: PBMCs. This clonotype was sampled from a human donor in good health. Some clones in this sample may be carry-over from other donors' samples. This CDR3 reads CASSQDGSTRGLEQYF. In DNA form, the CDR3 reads TGCGCCAGCAGCCAAGATGGGTCGACCAGAGGGCTCGAGCAGTACTTC.